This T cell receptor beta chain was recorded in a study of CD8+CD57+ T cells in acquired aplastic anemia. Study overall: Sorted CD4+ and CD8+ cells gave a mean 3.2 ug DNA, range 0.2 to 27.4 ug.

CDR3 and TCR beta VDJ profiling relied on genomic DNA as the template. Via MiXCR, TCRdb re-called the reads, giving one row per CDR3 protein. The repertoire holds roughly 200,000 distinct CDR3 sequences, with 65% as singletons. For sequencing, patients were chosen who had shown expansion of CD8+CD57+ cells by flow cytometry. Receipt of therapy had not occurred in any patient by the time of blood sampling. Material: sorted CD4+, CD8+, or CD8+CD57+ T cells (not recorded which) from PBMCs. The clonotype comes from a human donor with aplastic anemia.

The CDR3 coding sequence is TGTGCCAGCAGCGTAGATTTGGCCCGCTCCTACGAGCAGTACTTC. It encodes CASSVDLARSYEQYF. The genes are TRBV9 and TRBJ2-7, with D unclear. The V end was cut by 0 bases, the J end by 0 bases, with 10 bases between. The CDR3 has 15 amino acids. The V gene's germline CDR1 is SGDLS and CDR2 YYNGEE.